Described below is a single T cell receptor beta chain sequence and its context. Its antigen is undetermined. CDR3 length: 16 residues. Trimming took 5 bases from V and 4 from J, leaving 20 bases between them. The germline V gene has CDR1 MRHNA and CDR2 SNTAGT. The data originate from a study of OX40 agonist ivuxolimab in advanced cancers. Whole-study context: Mean age 60 years, range about 20 to 90; nearly 85% male. General study points: Researchers report that CD8+ T cells had, on average, more expanded clones than CD4+. Some of the nonresponding patients also showed low levels of normalized T-cell clonal expansion.

Using immunoSEQ multiplex PCR, the repertoire was profiled, and TCRdb retains in-frame clones only, with some absent. Of tens of thousands of clones in the sample, approximately 91% are singletons; the top ten hold more than 4.5%. The TCR originated in an adult with an advanced solid tumor such as melanoma, head and neck, liver or kidney cancer. The chain couples TRBV6-4 to TRBJ1-2; D is possibly TRBD1 (5 bases). Sequencing was performed on CD4+ or CD8+ T cells sorted from blood, taken in a trial of the OX40 agonist ivuxolimab. The CDR3 coding sequence is TGTGCCAGCAGTACGGAGGGAGGGGCAGTGGCCTATGGCTACACCTTC. Protein sequence: CASSTEGGAVAYGYTF.